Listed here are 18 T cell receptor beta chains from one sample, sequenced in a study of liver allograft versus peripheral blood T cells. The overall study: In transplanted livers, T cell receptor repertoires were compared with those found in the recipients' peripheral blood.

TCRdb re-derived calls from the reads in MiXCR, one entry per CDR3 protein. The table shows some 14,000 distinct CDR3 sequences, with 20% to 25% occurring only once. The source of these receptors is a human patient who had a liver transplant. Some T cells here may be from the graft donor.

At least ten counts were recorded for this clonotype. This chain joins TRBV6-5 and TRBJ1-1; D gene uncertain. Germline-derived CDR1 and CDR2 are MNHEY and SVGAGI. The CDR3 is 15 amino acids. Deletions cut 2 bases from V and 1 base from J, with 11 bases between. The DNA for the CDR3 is TGTGCCAGCAGTTACCTAACGGGAGGGAACACTGAAGCTTTCTTT. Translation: CASSYLTGGNTEAFF.

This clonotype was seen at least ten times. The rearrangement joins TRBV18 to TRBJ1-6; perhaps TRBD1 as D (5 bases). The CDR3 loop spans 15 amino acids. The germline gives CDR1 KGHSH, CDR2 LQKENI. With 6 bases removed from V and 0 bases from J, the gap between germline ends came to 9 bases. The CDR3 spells CASSGTGSYNSPLHF. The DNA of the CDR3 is TGTGCCAGCTCTGGGACGGGCTCCTATAATTCACCCCTCCACTTT.

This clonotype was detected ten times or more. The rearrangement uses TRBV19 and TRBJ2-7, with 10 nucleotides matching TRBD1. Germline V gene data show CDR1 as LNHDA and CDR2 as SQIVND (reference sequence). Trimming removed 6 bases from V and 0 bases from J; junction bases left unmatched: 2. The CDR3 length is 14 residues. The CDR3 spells CASSGQGGSYEQYF. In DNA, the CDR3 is TGTGCCAGTAGCGGACAGGGGGGCTCCTACGAGCAGTACTTC.

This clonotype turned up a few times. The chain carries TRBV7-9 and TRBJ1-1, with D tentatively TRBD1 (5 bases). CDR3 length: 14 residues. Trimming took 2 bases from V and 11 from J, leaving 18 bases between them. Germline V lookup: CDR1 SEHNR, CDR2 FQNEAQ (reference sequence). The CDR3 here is CASSLQSGASNAFF. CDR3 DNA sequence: TGTGCCAGCAGCTTACAATCCGGGGCCTCCAATGCTTTCTTT.

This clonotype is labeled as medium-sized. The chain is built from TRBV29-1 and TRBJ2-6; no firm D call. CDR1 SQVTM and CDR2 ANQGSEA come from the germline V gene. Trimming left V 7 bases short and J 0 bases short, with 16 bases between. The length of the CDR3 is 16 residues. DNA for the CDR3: TGCAGCGCATCAACAGATACTAACTCTGGGGCCAACGTCCTGACTTTC. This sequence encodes CSASTDTNSGANVLTF.

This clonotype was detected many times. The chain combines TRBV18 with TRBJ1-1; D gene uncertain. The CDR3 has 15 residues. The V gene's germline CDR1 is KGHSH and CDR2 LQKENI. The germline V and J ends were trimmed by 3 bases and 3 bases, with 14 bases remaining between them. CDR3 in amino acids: CASSPTPLGDTEAFF. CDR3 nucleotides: TGTGCCAGCTCACCGACCCCCCTTGGGGACACTGAAGCTTTCTTT.

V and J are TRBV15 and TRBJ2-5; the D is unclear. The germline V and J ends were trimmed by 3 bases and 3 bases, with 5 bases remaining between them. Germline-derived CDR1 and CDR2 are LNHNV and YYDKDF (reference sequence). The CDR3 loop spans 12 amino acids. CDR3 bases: TGTGCCACCAGCAGCCTAGAAGAGACCCAGTACTTC. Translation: CATSSLEETQYF.

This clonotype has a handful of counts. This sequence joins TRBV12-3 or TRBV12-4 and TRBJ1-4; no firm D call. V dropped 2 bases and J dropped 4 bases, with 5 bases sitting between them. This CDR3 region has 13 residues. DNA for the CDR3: TGTGCCAGCAGTTTATGGGGTAATGAAAAACTGTTTTTT. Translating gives CASSLWGNEKLFF.

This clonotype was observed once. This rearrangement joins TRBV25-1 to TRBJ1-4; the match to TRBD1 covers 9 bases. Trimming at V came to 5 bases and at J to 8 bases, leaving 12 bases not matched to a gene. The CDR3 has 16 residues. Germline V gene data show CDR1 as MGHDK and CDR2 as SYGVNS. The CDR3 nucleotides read TGTGCCAGCAGTCTCCCCCCGGGACAGGGAGACGAAAAACTGTTTTTT. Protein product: CASSLPPGQGDEKLFF.

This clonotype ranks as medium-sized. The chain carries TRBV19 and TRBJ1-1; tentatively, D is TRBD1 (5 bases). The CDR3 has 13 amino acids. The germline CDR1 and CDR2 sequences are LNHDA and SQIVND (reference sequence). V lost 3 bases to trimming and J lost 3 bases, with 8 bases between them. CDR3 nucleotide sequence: TGTGCCAGTAGTATGAAAGGGGACACTGAAGCTTTCTTT. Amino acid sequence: CASSMKGDTEAFF.

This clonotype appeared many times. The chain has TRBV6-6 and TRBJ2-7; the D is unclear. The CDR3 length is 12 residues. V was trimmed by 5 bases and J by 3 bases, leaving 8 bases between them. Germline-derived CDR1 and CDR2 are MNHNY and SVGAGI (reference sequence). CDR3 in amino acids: CASSLNRYEQYF. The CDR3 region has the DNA TGTGCCAGCAGTCTGAACCGCTACGAGCAGTACTTC.

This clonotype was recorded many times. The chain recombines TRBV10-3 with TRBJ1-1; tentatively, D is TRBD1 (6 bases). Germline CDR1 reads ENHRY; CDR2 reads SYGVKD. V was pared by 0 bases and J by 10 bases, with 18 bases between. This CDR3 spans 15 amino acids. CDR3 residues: CAISESFTGRGGAFF. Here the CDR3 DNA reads TGTGCCATCAGTGAGTCCTTCACAGGGCGGGGAGGAGCTTTCTTT.

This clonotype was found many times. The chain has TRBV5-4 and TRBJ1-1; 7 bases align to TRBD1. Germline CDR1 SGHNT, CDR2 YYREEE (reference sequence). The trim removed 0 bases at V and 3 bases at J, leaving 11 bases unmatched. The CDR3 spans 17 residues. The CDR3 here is CASSLGRGGPDYTEAFF. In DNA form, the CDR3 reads TGTGCCAGCAGCTTGGGACGAGGGGGCCCCGACTACACTGAAGCTTTCTTT.

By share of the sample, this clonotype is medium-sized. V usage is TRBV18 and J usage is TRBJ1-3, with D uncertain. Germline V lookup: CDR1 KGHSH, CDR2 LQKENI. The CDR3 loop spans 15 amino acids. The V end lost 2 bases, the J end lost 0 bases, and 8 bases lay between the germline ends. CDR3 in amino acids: CASSPGSNSGNTIYF. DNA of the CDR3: TGTGCCAGCTCACCAGGCTCTAACTCTGGAAACACCATATATTTT.

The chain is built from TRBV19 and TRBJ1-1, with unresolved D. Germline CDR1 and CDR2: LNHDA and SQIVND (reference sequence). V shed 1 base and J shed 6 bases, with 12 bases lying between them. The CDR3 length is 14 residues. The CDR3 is CASSIGGGSAEAFF. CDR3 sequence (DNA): TGTGCCAGTAGTATAGGTGGCGGTTCCGCTGAAGCTTTCTTT.

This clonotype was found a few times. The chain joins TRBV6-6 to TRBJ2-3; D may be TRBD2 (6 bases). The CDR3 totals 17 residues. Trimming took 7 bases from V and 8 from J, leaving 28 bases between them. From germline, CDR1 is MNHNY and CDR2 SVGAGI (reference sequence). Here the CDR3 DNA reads TGTGCCAGCAAAATCTCGGGACTCTCAGTGGAGTGGGGTACGCAGTATTTT. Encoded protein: CASKISGLSVEWGTQYF.

The CDR3 is CASSLEPGQGKETQYF. DNA for the CDR3: TGTGCCAGCTCACTAGAGCCCGGACAGGGGAAAGAGACCCAGTACTTC. The chain recombines TRBV18 with TRBJ2-5, with 9 bases lining up with TRBD1. The germline V gene encodes CDR1 KGHSH and CDR2 LQKENI. There are 16 residues in the CDR3. V was clipped by 4 bases and J by 3 bases; unmatched bases: 9. Full variable domain (remainder filled in from reference TRBV18 and TRBJ2-5): NAGVMQNPRHLVRRRGQEARLRCSPMKGHSHVYWYRQLPEEGLKFMVYLQKENIIDESGMPKERFSAEFPKEGPSILRIQQVVRGDSAAYFCASSLEPGQGKETQYFGPGTRLLVL.

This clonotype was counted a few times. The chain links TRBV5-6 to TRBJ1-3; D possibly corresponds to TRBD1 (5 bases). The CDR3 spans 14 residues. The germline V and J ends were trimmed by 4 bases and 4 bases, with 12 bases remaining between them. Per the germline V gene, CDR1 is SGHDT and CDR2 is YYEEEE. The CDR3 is CASSGTGQGNTIYF. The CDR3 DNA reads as TGTGCCAGCAGCGGGACGGGGCAAGGAAACACCATATATTTT.